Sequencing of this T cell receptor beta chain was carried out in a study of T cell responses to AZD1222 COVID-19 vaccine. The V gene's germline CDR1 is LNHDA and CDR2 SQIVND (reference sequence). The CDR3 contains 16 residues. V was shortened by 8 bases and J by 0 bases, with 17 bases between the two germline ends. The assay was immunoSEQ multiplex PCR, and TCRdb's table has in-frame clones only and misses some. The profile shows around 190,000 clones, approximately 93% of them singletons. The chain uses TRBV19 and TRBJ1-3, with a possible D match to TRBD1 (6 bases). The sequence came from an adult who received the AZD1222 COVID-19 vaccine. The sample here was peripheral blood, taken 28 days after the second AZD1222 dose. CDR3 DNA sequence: TGTGCCAGTTTAGGCACTATGGGACACTCTGGAAACACCATATATTTT. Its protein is CASLGTMGHSGNTIYF. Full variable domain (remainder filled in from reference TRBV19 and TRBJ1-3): DGGITQSPKYLFRKEGQNVTLSCEQNLNHDAMYWYRQDPGQGLRLIYYSQIVNDFQKGDIAEGYSVSREKKESFPLTVTSAQKNPTAFYLCASLGTMGHSGNTIYFGEGSWLTVV.